Reported below is one T cell receptor beta chain. Its antigen remains unknown. This entry comes from a study of OX40 agonist ivuxolimab in advanced cancers. Across the whole study: Ivuxolimab was delivered to patients intravenously every 2 weeks at doses spanning 0.01 to 10 mg/kg. Regarding the study as a whole: Clonal expansion by week 6 occurred in CD4+ and CD8+ blood T cells (at 0.1 to 3.0 mg/kg). The 0.1-3.0 mg/kg partial responders had among the lowest clonal expansion. Researchers report that CD8+ T cells had, on average, more expanded clones than CD4+.

This table comes from immunoSEQ multiplex PCR, and its TCRdb copy is limited to in-frame clones, with some not included. The data hold 30,000 to 35,000 clones, with approximately 82% observed a single time. Per the germline V gene, CDR1 is SGHNT and CDR2 is YENEEA. CDR3 length: 14 amino acids. V lost 4 bases, J lost 9 bases, and 6 bases stayed unmatched. The chain carries TRBV11-3 and TRBJ2-1; 10 bases agree with TRBD1. Material: CD4+ or CD8+ T cells sorted from blood, obtained in a trial of the OX40 agonist ivuxolimab. The TCR comes from an adult with an advanced solid tumor such as melanoma, head and neck, liver or kidney cancer. The CDR3: CASSSTGGAVEQFF. The DNA of the CDR3 is TGTGCCAGCAGCTCGACAGGGGGCGCGGTTGAGCAGTTCTTC.